This TCR beta chain was sequenced for a study of shared clonotypes between healthy human individuals. This CDR3 comprises 18 residues. Germline CDR1 KGHSY, CDR2 FQNENV. V dropped 3 bases and J dropped 0; count of bases not matched to a gene: 12. The data were produced by immunoSEQ multiplex PCR, yet TCRdb's version contains in-frame clones alone and is incomplete. Of 600,000 to 750,000 clones listed, about two thirds were seen once; the top ten hold around 2%. The sample comprised memory CD4+ T cells sorted from blood. Subset specified: CD45RA-negative fraction. V gene TRBV16 combines with J gene TRBJ1-2; 8 bases agree with TRBD1. This clonotype originated in a woman aged 25 to 39 in good health. CDR3 in amino acids: CASSQIRQGLRPNYGYTF. DNA for the CDR3: TGTGCCAGCAGCCAGATAAGACAGGGGCTGAGGCCTAACTATGGCTACACCTTC.